A single sample is the source of the 9 T cell receptor beta chains below, sequenced in a study of OX40 agonist ivuxolimab in advanced cancers. Preparation of the library involved the immunoSEQ multiplex PCR assay. The table comes from immuneACCESS by way of TCRdb, which keeps in-frame sequences with V and J called. Part of the clones is missing from these tables; in studies checked, under half for an unresolved V gene and the rest for unknown reasons. The sample has 50,000 to 65,000 clones on record, approximately 85% of them singletons. The ten largest clones represent approximately 1% of the sample. The sequencing here drew on CD4+ or CD8+ T cells sorted from blood, taken in a trial of the OX40 agonist ivuxolimab. Receptors were obtained from an adult with an advanced solid tumor such as melanoma, head and neck, liver or kidney cancer.

In its sample, this clone ranks as medium-sized (0.01 to 0.1%). The chain couples TRBV2 to TRBJ1-1; 11 bases are shared with TRBD1. This CDR3 comprises 14 residues. The V and J ends lost 8 bases and 5 bases, in that order; junction bases with no gene match: 7. Germline V lookup: CDR1 SNHLY, CDR2 FYNNEI. The CDR3 loop is CASVGQGARTEAFF. CDR3 sequence (DNA): TGTGCCAGCGTTGGACAGGGGGCAAGGACTGAAGCTTTCTTT.

The J gene is TRBJ1-5, the V gene TRBV5-1; D gene unclear. Between the trimmed V and J ends, which lost 0 bases and 6 bases, there was a span of 7 bases. Germline assignment: CDR1 SGHRS and CDR2 YFSETQ. This CDR3 has 13 amino acids. CDR3 nucleotide sequence: TGCGCCAGCAGCTTGGGGAAGGGTCAGCCCCAGCATTTT. Translating it yields CASSLGKGQPQHF.

The genes are TRBV13 and TRBJ1-5; D unresolved. Germline values: CDR1 PRHDT, CDR2 FYEKMQ (reference sequence). The CDR3 covers 13 residues. V lost 5 bases and J 5 bases, leaving 10 bases between the germline ends. CDR3 DNA: TGTGCCAGCAGCAAGAGTCCTGATCAGCCCCAGCATTTT. Translated, it gives CASSKSPDQPQHF.

V is TRBV27 and J is TRBJ1-2, with 8 bases matching TRBD1. The CDR3 spans 14 residues. Germline CDR1 is MNHEY and CDR2 is SMNVEV (reference sequence). V gave up 5 bases and J gave up 4 bases; unmatched junction bases: 6. The CDR3 region is CASSIQGDLYGYTF. The CDR3 DNA sequence: TGTGCCAGCAGTATACAGGGGGATCTCTATGGCTACACCTTC.

The chain is built from TRBV7-2 and TRBJ2-5; 9 nucleotides align to TRBD2. The CDR3 covers 14 residues. The V gene end was trimmed by 4 bases and the J gene end by 4 bases; junction bases not matched to a gene: 4. Germline V lookup: CDR1 SGHTA, CDR2 FQGNSA. CDR3 nucleotides: TGTGCCAGCAGCTCGGGACTAGCTCCAGAGACCCAGTACTTC. It is translated as CASSSGLAPETQYF. The full variable domain, with the rest looked up from reference TRBV7-2 and TRBJ2-5, is GAGVSQSPSNKVTEKGKDVELRCDPISGHTALYWYRQSLGQGLEFLIYFQGNSAPDKSGLPSDRFSAERTGGSVSTLTIQRTQQEDSAVYLCASSSGLAPETQYFGPGTRLLVL.

The chain has TRBV7-2 and TRBJ1-2; the D is unclear. Trimming stripped 7 bases from V and 0 bases from J, with 15 bases between. The germline gives CDR1 SGHTA, CDR2 FQGNSA. This CDR3 spans 15 amino acids. The CDR3 sequence: CASTESGPTNYGYTF. The CDR3 nucleotides are TGTGCCAGCACCGAATCCGGACCGACTAACTATGGCTACACCTTC.

This sequence joins TRBV5-1 and TRBJ1-1; D remains ambiguous. V lost 4 bases and J 5 bases, leaving 12 bases between the germline ends. This CDR3 comprises 13 residues. Germline-derived CDR1 and CDR2 are SGHRS and YFSETQ. As DNA, the CDR3 is TGCGCCAGCAGCCACCCGGCCGGGACTGAAGCTTTCTTT. Translated, it gives CASSHPAGTEAFF.

The chain carries TRBV27 and TRBJ1-3; possible D gene TRBD1, 6 bases. Trimming cost V 5 bases and J 0 bases, with 14 bases left between them. The CDR3 spans 16 residues. Germline-derived CDR1 and CDR2 are MNHEY and SMNVEV (reference sequence). CDR3 sequence: CASSGGGRSSGNTIYF. CDR3 nucleotide sequence: TGTGCCAGCAGTGGGGGCGGACGGAGCTCTGGAAACACCATATATTTT.

The rearrangement uses TRBV30 and TRBJ2-1; D might be TRBD1 (5 bases). V was pared by 3 bases and J by 8 bases, with 11 bases between. The germline V gene encodes CDR1 GTSNPN and CDR2 SVGIG (reference sequence). This CDR3 contains 12 residues. The CDR3 loop is CAWRVKGDEQFF. The CDR3 coding sequence is TGTGCCTGGAGGGTCAAAGGGGATGAGCAGTTCTTC.